The sequence of this T cell receptor (beta chain) was determined in a study of T cells in Graves' hyperthyroidism and ophthalmopathy. Trimming at V came to 5 bases and at J to 5 bases, leaving 6 bases not matched to a gene. CDR3 size: 14 residues. The germline CDR1 and CDR2 sequences are SGHRS and YFSETQ. It was RNA transcripts that yielded the amplified TCR beta CDR3 regions. An initial round of RT-PCR targeting the TCR CDR3 relied on the HTBI primer set. TCRdb processed the multiplex PCR reads anew with MiXCR; each CDR3 protein has one entry. The sample holds approximately 300,000 distinct CDR3 sequences, around 15% seen once.

The chain carries TRBV5-1 and TRBJ2-5; 10 positions agree with TRBD2. The TCR originated in an older woman with Graves' ophthalmopathy. Sequencing input: blood. CDR3 residues: CASSIAGGEETQYF. For the CDR3, the DNA is TGCGCCAGCAGTATAGCGGGAGGTGAGGAGACCCAGTACTTC.